The 16 T cell receptor beta chains below were found in one sample sequenced in a study of cytomegalovirus exposure and HLA in healthy donors. Use of 60 Vbeta and 13 Jbeta primers characterized the PCR. Measured with immunoSEQ multiplex PCR; TCRdb has only the in-frame clones, and not every one. This sample yields around 150,000 clones, of which approximately 79% are seen a single time; around 0.96% belongs to the top ten. Sequenced input: PBMCs. The source of these receptors is a woman aged 45-65 years in good health and CMV-seropositive.

V usage is TRBV5-1 and J usage is TRBJ2-3, with 8 bases fitting TRBD2. The ends lost 0 bases at V and 6 bases at J; junction bases unmatched: 6. There are 15 residues in the CDR3. The germline V gene has CDR1 SGHRS and CDR2 YFSETQ. In nucleotides, the CDR3 is TGCGCCAGCAGCTTGGACAGCGGGGGTATGGATACGCAGTATTTT. Translating gives CASSLDSGGMDTQYF. The full variable domain, in which reference TRBV5-1 and TRBJ2-3 provide the parts outside the CDR3, is KAGVTQTPRYLIKTRGQQVTLSCSPISGHRSVSWYQQTPGQGLQFLFEYFSETQRNKGNFPGRFSGRQFSNSRSEMNVSTLELGDSALYLCASSLDSGGMDTQYFGPGTRLTVL.

This clone was observed a few times. J is TRBJ1-3 and V is TRBV2; D uncertain. Germline V gives CDR1 SNHLY, CDR2 FYNNEI. Between the trimmed V and J ends, which lost 2 bases and 3 bases, there was a span of 11 bases. The CDR3 runs to 15 residues. DNA for the CDR3: TGTGCCAGCAGTGAATATGCGGGAGTTGGAAACACCATATATTTT. Its protein product is CASSEYAGVGNTIYF.

This clone was seen a handful of times. The chain links TRBV11-3 to TRBJ2-1, with a weak D call TRBD2 (6 bases). The V and J ends lost 5 bases and 6 bases respectively, with 8 bases between them. The CDR3 runs 12 residues. Germline CDR1 and CDR2: SGHNT and YENEEA. CDR3 DNA: TGTGCCAGCAGCAATAGCGGCAATGAGCAGTTCTTC. It translates to CASSNSGNEQFF.

The chain combines TRBV5-1 with TRBJ2-1; tentative D call: TRBD1 (6 bases). This CDR3 has 15 residues. With 3 bases removed from V and 4 bases from J, the gap between germline ends came to 14 bases. Germline V lookup: CDR1 SGHRS, CDR2 YFSETQ. CDR3 DNA: TGCGCCAGCAGCTCCACGGACAGCGAATACAATGAGCAGTTCTTC. Translation: CASSSTDSEYNEQFF.

The rearrangement joins TRBV18 to TRBJ1-2, with D possibly being TRBD1 (5 bases). Per the germline V gene, CDR1 is KGHSH and CDR2 is LQKENI. This CDR3 has 14 residues. The germline V and J ends were trimmed by 0 bases and 3 bases, with 8 bases remaining between them. The CDR3 DNA is TGTGCCAGCTCACCACCGGGGGGGGACTATGGCTACACCTTC. Protein sequence: CASSPPGGDYGYTF.

The rearrangement uses TRBV7-2 and TRBJ2-3; TRBD2 agrees at 11 bases. Germline CDR1 and CDR2: SGHTA and FQGNSA. V dropped 5 bases and J dropped 5; count of bases not matched to a gene: 12. The CDR3 has 17 residues. This chain's CDR3 is CASSPSPSGGILDTQYF. The CDR3 coding sequence is TGTGCCAGCAGCCCTAGCCCTAGCGGGGGGATTTTAGATACGCAGTATTTT. Complete variable domain (other parts from reference TRBV7-2 and TRBJ2-3): GAGVSQSPSNKVTEKGKDVELRCDPISGHTALYWYRQSLGQGLEFLIYFQGNSAPDKSGLPSDRFSAERTGGSVSTLTIQRTQQEDSAVYLCASSPSPSGGILDTQYFGPGTRLTVL.

The table lists this clone with a count of one. The V call is TRBV18, the J call TRBJ2-5; D is unclear. The CDR3 runs 14 residues. V was cut by 3 bases and J by 3 bases, with 11 bases left in between. CDR1 KGHSH and CDR2 LQKENI come from the germline V gene. CDR3 DNA: TGTGCCAGCTCACCTCCCGCGATGAAAGAGACCCAGTACTTC. This codes for CASSPPAMKETQYF.

The chain joins TRBV7-9 to TRBJ2-7; the D gene is possibly TRBD1 (7 bases). Germline V gene sequence: CDR1 SEHNR, CDR2 FQNEAQ (reference sequence). The V end lost 5 bases, the J end lost 2 bases, and 13 bases lay between the germline ends. This CDR3 has 14 amino acids. This CDR3 reads CASSNTGEAYEQYF. The CDR3 DNA is TGTGCCAGCAGCAATACAGGGGAGGCCTACGAGCAGTACTTC.

This clone was detected only a few times. The chain couples TRBV19 to TRBJ1-5; tentatively, D is TRBD1 (5 bases). Germline CDR1 and CDR2: LNHDA and SQIVND (reference sequence). The CDR3 has 12 residues. V was pared by 7 bases and J by 6 bases, with 10 bases between. The CDR3 is CASTGFGQPQHF. DNA of the CDR3: TGTGCCAGTACAGGGTTTGGTCAGCCCCAGCATTTT.

This clone was seen more than once but under ten times. The rearrangement joins TRBV2 to TRBJ1-5; 8 bases align to TRBD1. Germline loops: CDR1 SNHLY, CDR2 FYNNEI. V lost 5 bases to trimming and J lost 6 bases; unmatched junction nucleotides: 3. The CDR3 has 13 amino acids. This CDR3 reads CASSPGGSQPQHF. For the CDR3, the DNA is TGTGCCAGCAGTCCAGGGGGCTCTCAGCCCCAGCATTTT.

This clone was seen a single time. This sequence joins TRBV9 and TRBJ1-2; 8 nucleotides match TRBD1. The CDR3 is 15 residues long. CDR1 SGDLS and CDR2 YYNGEE come from the germline V gene. Trimming at V came to 4 bases and at J to 5 bases, leaving 10 bases not matched to a gene. The CDR3 bases are TGTGCCAGCAGCTCAGGACAGGGAGTCCGTTATGGCTACACCTTC. It yields the protein CASSSGQGVRYGYTF.

The CDR3 protein is CASSFVLGGDEQYF. CDR3 DNA sequence: TGCGCCAGCAGCTTCGTCCTAGGGGGAGATGAGCAGTACTTC. The chain has TRBV5-1 and TRBJ2-7; TRBD1 is a possible D gene (6 bases). The CDR3 is 14 amino acids. Per germline, CDR1 SGHRS and CDR2 YFSETQ. V gave up 2 bases and J gave up 7 bases, with 16 bases separating them.

In its sample, this clone was seen once. Relative to the germline gene, one junction end is altered; a read error may explain this. This chain links TRBV11-2 with TRBJ2-1; possible D gene TRBD2, 5 bases. This CDR3 is 14 amino acids long. Germline assignment: CDR1 SGHAT and CDR2 FQNNGV. Here the CDR3 DNA reads TGTGCCAGCACTCTAGCCCTCTCCTACAATGGGCAGTTCTTC. It encodes CASTLALSYNGQFF.

V and J are TRBV25-1 and TRBJ2-6, with 7 positions matching TRBD2. The CDR3 has 18 amino acids. Unmatched junction bases numbered 10, after V lost 4 bases and J lost 1 base. Germline CDR1 MGHDK, CDR2 SYGVNS. The CDR3 DNA is TGTGCCAGCAGTGGGGTATCCGGGGGGAGGTCTGGGGCCAACGTCCTGACTTTC. It translates to CASSGVSGGRSGANVLTF.

The rearrangement joins TRBV29-1 to TRBJ1-2, with a weak D call TRBD1 (5 bases). This CDR3 spans 15 amino acids. The germline V gene encodes CDR1 SQVTM and CDR2 ANQGSEA. The CDR3 region is CSVVEGHQGDYGYTF. The DNA for the CDR3 is TGCAGTGTAGTCGAAGGCCACCAAGGGGACTATGGCTACACCTTC.

The genes are TRBV18 and TRBJ2-2, with TRBD2 matching over 7 bases. From germline, CDR1 is KGHSH and CDR2 LQKENI. CDR3 length: 16 amino acids. Trimming took 3 bases from V and 1 from J; bases not matched to a gene: 5. This CDR3 reads CASSPYRGENTGELFF. The DNA for the CDR3 is TGTGCCAGCTCACCTTACCGGGGGGAGAACACCGGGGAGCTGTTTTTT.